This entry lists 7 T cell receptor beta chains sequenced from one sample in a study of blood T cell repertoires in COVID-19. The data were produced by immunoSEQ multiplex PCR, yet TCRdb's version contains in-frame clones alone and is incomplete. This sample has roughly 74,000 clones, with 88% found just once. What was sequenced was peripheral blood. These receptors all come from a woman older than 75 with active or convalescent COVID-19.

The V and J genes are TRBV7-8 and TRBJ2-6, with 8 bases lining up with TRBD1. V was pared by 0 bases and J by 0 bases, with 1 base of the junction left unmatched. This CDR3 region has 17 residues. Germline CDR1 SGHVS, CDR2 FQNEAQ. The CDR3 nucleotides read TGTGCCAGCAGCTTAGCCCAGGGGGCCTCTGGGGCCAACGTCCTGACTTTC. Translating it yields CASSLAQGASGANVLTF.

This sequence joins TRBV6-5 and TRBJ1-1, with 7 positions matching TRBD1. This CDR3 has 14 amino acids. Germline loops: CDR1 MNHEY, CDR2 SVGAGI. The trim removed 6 bases at V and 5 bases at J, leaving 9 bases unmatched. The CDR3 DNA reads as TGTGCCAGCAGACTACTAAACAGGGGAACTGAAGCTTTCTTT. Translating gives CASRLLNRGTEAFF.

CDR3 protein: CASSLGDRVSDTQYF. CDR3 DNA sequence: TGTGCCAGCAGCTTAGGGGACAGGGTATCAGATACGCAGTATTTT. The J gene is TRBJ2-3, the V gene TRBV11-2, with 9 bases that match TRBD1. This CDR3 is 15 amino acids long. J gave up 4 bases and V 1 base, and 3 bases lay outside the gene matches. From germline, CDR1 is SGHAT and CDR2 FQNNGV.

The V gene is TRBV11-3, the J gene TRBJ2-3, with 9 bases lining up with TRBD1. Germline CDR1 is SGHNT and CDR2 is YENEEA. V dropped 1 base and J dropped 6; count of bases not matched to a gene: 11. This CDR3 is built from 17 residues. CDR3 in DNA: TGTGCCAGCAGCTTAGCGGGATGGGGACAGGGTAAGGATACGCAGTATTTT. Amino acid sequence: CASSLAGWGQGKDTQYF.

The chain combines TRBV5-1 with TRBJ2-2; 9 bases fit TRBD2. The V segment lost 9 bases and the J segment 4 bases; nucleotides outside the gene matches: 10. In germline, CDR1 is SGHRS, CDR2 YFSETQ. The CDR3 has 15 residues. CDR3 coding DNA: TGCGCCACAAGCGGGGGGTCCCGTGGCACCGGGGAGCTGTTTTTT. Translation: CATSGGSRGTGELFF.

This clone was recorded only once. The chain combines TRBV9 with TRBJ2-7; D is possibly TRBD1 (6 bases). The CDR3 is made up of 15 amino acids. The germline V gene encodes CDR1 SGDLS and CDR2 YYNGEE. The ends were cut back, 0 bases at V and 2 bases at J, with 12 bases in the middle. The CDR3 loop reads CASSVAGTNTYEQYF. As DNA, the CDR3 is TGTGCCAGCAGCGTAGCTGGGACAAATACCTACGAGCAGTACTTC.

The rearrangement links TRBV4-1 to TRBJ2-4, with TRBD2 matching over 7 bases. V lost 4 bases, J lost 0 bases, and 6 bases stayed unmatched. From germline, CDR1 is MGHRA and CDR2 YSYEKL. The CDR3 length is 16 residues. CDR3 region: CASSLAGELAKNIQYF. CDR3 in DNA: TGCGCCAGCAGCCTTGCGGGGGAGCTAGCCAAAAACATTCAGTACTTC.